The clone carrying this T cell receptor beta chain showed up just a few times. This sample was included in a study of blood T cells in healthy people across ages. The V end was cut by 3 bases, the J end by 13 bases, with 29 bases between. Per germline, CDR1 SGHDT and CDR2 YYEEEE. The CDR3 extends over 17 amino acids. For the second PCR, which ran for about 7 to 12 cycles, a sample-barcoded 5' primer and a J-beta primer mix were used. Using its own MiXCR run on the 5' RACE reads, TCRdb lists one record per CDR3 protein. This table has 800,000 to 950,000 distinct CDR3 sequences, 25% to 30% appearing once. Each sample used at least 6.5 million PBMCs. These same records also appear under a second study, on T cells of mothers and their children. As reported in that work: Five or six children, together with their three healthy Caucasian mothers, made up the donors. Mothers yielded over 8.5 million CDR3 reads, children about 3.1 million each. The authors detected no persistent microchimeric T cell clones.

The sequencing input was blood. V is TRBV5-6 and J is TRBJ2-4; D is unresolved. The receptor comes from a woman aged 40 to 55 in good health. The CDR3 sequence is CASSYWAVTFSLNEQYF. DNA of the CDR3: TGTGCCAGCAGCTATTGGGCGGTGACCTTCTCCCTCAATGAGCAGTACTTC.